The 22 T cell receptor beta chains given below trace back to one sample, sequenced in a study of human T cells and chemical hapten exposure. Time point reported: pre-sensitization, week 0. Treatment here: therapeutic diphenylcyclopropenone sensitization with weekly scalp DPC. Whole blood that had not been fractionated was the source of extracted total RNA. From the RACE reads, TCRdb called clonotypes with MiXCR, one entry per CDR3 protein. This sample yields roughly 50,000 distinct CDR3 sequences, of which about 9.6% are seen a single time; 9.5% to 10% belongs to the top ten. Here the sequenced sample was whole blood, taken in connection with sensitization to the hapten diphenylcyclopropenone (DPC). The receptors shown here come from a woman aged 25 to 45 with alopecia areata. Some clones in this sample may be carry-over from other donors' samples.

This clonotype was counted only a few times. The J gene is TRBJ2-7, the V gene TRBV7-2; tentative D call: TRBD1 (5 bases). V lost 1 base to trimming and J lost 0 bases, with 10 bases between them. Germline values: CDR1 SGHTA, CDR2 FQGNSA. CDR3 length: 15 residues. The CDR3 region is CASSLEGLGSYEQYF. Here the CDR3 DNA reads TGTGCCAGCAGCTTAGAGGGGCTAGGCTCCTACGAGCAGTACTTC. Full variable domain (missing parts from reference TRBV7-2 and TRBJ2-7): GAGVSQSPSNKVTEKGKDVELRCDPISGHTALYWYRQSLGQGLEFLIYFQGNSAPDKSGLPSDRFSAERTGGSVSTLTIQRTQQEDSAVYLCASSLEGLGSYEQYFGPGTRLTVT.

This clonotype was counted ten times or more. The genes are TRBV29-1 and TRBJ2-2; D is unresolved. From germline, CDR1 is SQVTM and CDR2 ANQGSEA. Trimming removed 1 base at V and 7 bases at J, with 13 bases between. The CDR3 runs 14 residues. The CDR3 coding sequence is TGCAGCGTTGAAGGTTGGGGAAGCGACGGGGAGCTGTTTTTT. Translated: CSVEGWGSDGELFF.

The J gene is TRBJ2-5, the V gene TRBV20-1, with D possibly matching TRBD2 (5 bases). CDR1 DFQATT and CDR2 SNEGSKA come from the germline V gene (reference sequence). Trimming shortened V by 6 bases and J by 4 bases, and 12 bases separated the two germline ends. There are 12 residues in the CDR3. The CDR3 nucleotides read TGCAGTGCGAGGACCCGGGGAGAGACCCAGTACTTC. Translating gives CSARTRGETQYF.

As DNA, the CDR3 is TGTGCCAGCAGTTACTCCCATTTGTCGTTGGACACTGAAGCTTTCTTT. This encodes CASSYSHLSLDTEAFF. V and J are TRBV6-5 and TRBJ1-1; the D is unclear. With 0 bases removed from V and 3 bases from J, the gap between germline ends came to 14 bases. This CDR3 spans 16 amino acids. Germline assignment: CDR1 MNHEY and CDR2 SVGAGI.

In its sample, this clonotype was seen a few times. This chain uses TRBV6-2 or TRBV6-3 with TRBJ1-6; the D gene is possibly TRBD1 (5 bases). V dropped 0 bases and J dropped 8 bases, with 8 bases sitting between them. Germline V lookup: CDR1 MNHEY, CDR2 SVGEGT. This CDR3 has 14 amino acids. CDR3 sequence: CASSYSQGYSPLHF. In DNA, the CDR3 is TGTGCCAGCAGTTACTCGCAGGGTTATTCACCCCTCCACTTT.

This clonotype has more than one count but fewer than ten. V is TRBV7-6 and J is TRBJ2-7; D is ambiguous. Germline-derived CDR1 and CDR2 are SGHVS and FNYEAQ. The V gene lost 2 bases and the J gene lost 7 bases, with 18 bases spanning the gap. CDR3 length: 15 residues. This CDR3 is CASSLIQHPTSEQYF. The CDR3 region has the DNA TGTGCCAGCAGCTTAATCCAACATCCTACTTCAGAGCAGTACTTC. The full variable domain, completed using reference TRBV7-6 and TRBJ2-7, is GAGVSQSPRYKVTKRGQDVALRCDPISGHVSLYWYRQALGQGPEFLTYFNYEAQQDKSGLPNDRFSAERPEGSISTLTIQRTEQRDSAMYRCASSLIQHPTSEQYFGPGTRLTVT.

The chain uses TRBV20-1 and TRBJ1-5, with unresolved D. Deletions cut 5 bases from V and 3 bases from J, with 8 bases between. CDR3 size: 12 residues. The germline CDR1 and CDR2 sequences are DFQATT and SNEGSKA (reference sequence). The CDR3 sequence: CSAWTANQPQHF. Here the CDR3 DNA reads TGCAGTGCTTGGACGGCCAATCAGCCCCAGCATTTT.

This clonotype has ten or more counts. The rearrangement links TRBV2 to TRBJ1-1, with TRBD1 identical over 8 bases. In germline, CDR1 is SNHLY, CDR2 FYNNEI. V trimming: 6 bases; J trimming: 1 base; junction bases outside the gene matches: 4. This CDR3 has 14 residues. The CDR3 region has the DNA TGTGCCAGCAGATATCAGGGGGCGAACACTGAAGCTTTCTTT. Residues: CASRYQGANTEAFF.

This clonotype was detected many times. This chain links TRBV25-1 with TRBJ2-1; 7 nucleotides align to TRBD1. CDR1 is MGHDK and CDR2 is SYGVNS in the germline V gene. This CDR3 has 13 residues. Unmatched junction bases numbered 4, after V lost 3 bases and J lost 8 bases. CDR3 nucleotide sequence: TGTGCCAGCAGTGAGACAGGGATCTATGAGCAGTTCTTC. It yields the protein CASSETGIYEQFF.

The chain recombines TRBV10-3 with TRBJ2-3; D possibly corresponds to TRBD1 (7 bases). V dropped 4 bases and J dropped 4 bases, with 18 bases sitting between them. The CDR3 spans 16 residues. Germline-derived CDR1 and CDR2 are ENHRY and SYGVKD. Here the CDR3 reads CAISVSGGRLADTQYF. The CDR3, as DNA: TGTGCCATCAGTGTCTCAGGGGGGCGATTAGCAGATACGCAGTATTTT.

This clonotype was counted many times. This chain links TRBV5-1 with TRBJ2-7; 7 bases fit TRBD2. Germline CDR1 reads SGHRS; CDR2 reads YFSETQ. The trim removed 0 bases at V and 3 bases at J, leaving 6 bases unmatched. CDR3 length: 15 amino acids. CDR3 bases: TGCGCCAGCAGCTTGGCATGGGGGGGGAACTACGAGCAGTACTTC. Its protein product is CASSLAWGGNYEQYF.

For the CDR3, the DNA is TGTGCCAGCAGCCCCACGACAGCGAACACCGGGGAGCTGTTTTTT. This codes for CASSPTTANTGELFF. J is TRBJ2-2 and V is TRBV5-5; a weak D match, TRBD1 (5 bases). The V end was cut by 4 bases, the J end by 0 bases, with 10 bases between. The germline CDR1 and CDR2 sequences are SGHKS and YYEKEE (reference sequence). The CDR3 runs to 15 residues. The full variable domain, with the rest looked up from reference TRBV5-5 and TRBJ2-2, is DAGVTQSPTHLIKTRGQQVTLRCSPISGHKSVSWYQQVLGQGPQFIFQYYEKEERGRGNFPDRFSARQFPNYSSELNVNALLLGDSALYLCASSPTTANTGELFFGEGSRLTVL.

The chain employs TRBV19 and TRBJ2-1, with D perhaps assigned TRBD1 or TRBD2 (5 bases each). CDR1 is LNHDA and CDR2 is SQIVND in the germline V gene (reference sequence). The V and J ends lost 9 bases and 8 bases respectively, with 14 bases between them. This CDR3 region has 12 residues. CDR3 sequence: CASRWGFDEQFF. As DNA, the CDR3 is TGTGCCAGCCGATGGGGGTTCGATGAGCAGTTCTTC.

This clonotype was seen a few times. The chain couples TRBV6-5 to TRBJ1-1, with D perhaps matching TRBD1 (6 bases). The germline CDR1 and CDR2 sequences are MNHEY and SVGAGI. CDR3 length: 13 amino acids. V gave up 5 bases and J gave up 4 bases, with 11 bases separating them. CDR3 nucleotide sequence: TGTGCCAGCAGTGCGGTCAGGGGCACTGAAGCTTTCTTT. Amino acids: CASSAVRGTEAFF.

This clonotype was seen more than once but under ten times. The chain uses TRBV7-6 and TRBJ2-2; TRBD2 matches 14 bases. From germline, CDR1 is SGHVS and CDR2 FNYEAQ. The CDR3 covers 16 residues. J was trimmed by 6 bases and V by 4 bases; bases with no gene match: 4. This CDR3 is CASSYGTSGGSGELFF. The CDR3 DNA sequence: TGTGCCAGCAGCTACGGGACTAGCGGGGGATCCGGGGAGCTGTTTTTT.

The table lists this clonotype with many counts. The chain combines TRBV7-3 with TRBJ2-1; possible D gene TRBD2, 5 bases. V was shortened by 0 bases and J by 7 bases, with 13 bases between the two germline ends. The CDR3 extends over 15 amino acids. CDR1 is SGHTA, CDR2 FQGTGA, per germline. The CDR3 region is CASSLTPGSGNEQFF. Written as DNA, the CDR3 is TGTGCCAGCAGCTTAACGCCGGGGTCTGGGAATGAGCAGTTCTTC. The full variable domain, its missing parts supplied by reference TRBV7-3 and TRBJ2-1, is GAGVSQTPSNKVTEKGKYVELRCDPISGHTALYWYRQSLGQGPEFLIYFQGTGAADDSGLPNDRFFAVRPEGSVSTLKIQRTERGDSAVYLCASSLTPGSGNEQFFGPGTRLTVL.

This clonotype was seen repeatedly, ten times or more. The junction departs from germline at one end; a sequencing error may be responsible. CDR3: CASSPGTATDTQYF. The DNA of the CDR3 is TGTGCTAGCAGCCCTGGGACTGCCACAGATACGCAGTATTTT. The V call is TRBV7-7, the J call TRBJ2-3; weak D call: TRBD2 (6 bases). This CDR3 contains 14 residues. CDR1 and CDR2 (germline): SSHAT, FNYEAQ (reference sequence).

This clonotype was recorded at least ten times. The gene calls are TRBV7-2 and TRBJ2-7; possible D gene TRBD1, 6 bases. V gave up 2 bases and J gave up 0 bases, with 8 bases separating them. The CDR3 runs 14 residues. Per the germline V gene, CDR1 is SGHTA and CDR2 is FQGNSA. CDR3 sequence reads: CASSLMDSSYEQYF. CDR3 coding DNA: TGTGCCAGCAGCTTAATGGACAGCTCCTACGAGCAGTACTTC.

This sequence joins TRBV3-1 and TRBJ2-2; D gene unclear. From germline, CDR1 is LGHDT and CDR2 YNNKEL (reference sequence). The CDR3 runs 15 residues. The germline V and J ends were trimmed by 1 base and 1 base, with 7 bases remaining between them. CDR3 sequence (DNA): TGTGCCAGCAGCCAAGGCGCAGTGAACACCGGGGAGCTGTTTTTT. It is translated as CASSQGAVNTGELFF.

This clonotype was seen a few times. V usage is TRBV28 and J usage is TRBJ1-3; the match to TRBD1 covers 8 bases. The germline CDR1 and CDR2 sequences are MDHEN and SYDVKM. The CDR3 covers 16 residues. V shed 6 bases and J 0 bases; nucleotides not matched to a gene: 7. CDR3 sequence (DNA): TGTGCCAGCAGACCGGGACAGGTCGTCTCTGGAAACACCATATATTTT. Protein product: CASRPGQVVSGNTIYF. Variable domain in full (rest from reference TRBV28 and TRBJ1-3): DVKVTQSSRYLVKRTGEKVFLECVQDMDHENMFWYRQDPGLGLRLIYFSYDVKMKEKGDIPEGYSVSREKKERFSLILESASTNQTSMYLCASRPGQVVSGNTIYFGEGSWLTVV.

The genes are TRBV30 and TRBJ2-5; TRBD2 agrees at 8 bases. The CDR3 extends over 18 amino acids. CDR1 GTSNPN and CDR2 SVGIG come from the germline V gene (reference sequence). V was clipped by 0 bases and J by 2 bases; unmatched bases: 14. CDR3 in amino acids: CAWSVLERGGVRQETQYF. The CDR3 coding sequence is TGTGCCTGGAGTGTACTGGAACGGGGGGGAGTGAGGCAAGAGACCCAGTACTTC.

This clonotype turned up a few times. V gene TRBV27 combines with J gene TRBJ1-6; possibly TRBD1 for D (5 bases). Germline CDR1 reads MNHEY; CDR2 reads SMNVEV (reference sequence). CDR3 length: 15 residues. The ends were cut back, 7 bases at V and 7 bases at J, with 17 bases in the middle. The CDR3 coding sequence is TGTGCCAGCACCGACCGGCAGGGCGTAAATTCACCCCTCCACTTT. Translation: CASTDRQGVNSPLHF.